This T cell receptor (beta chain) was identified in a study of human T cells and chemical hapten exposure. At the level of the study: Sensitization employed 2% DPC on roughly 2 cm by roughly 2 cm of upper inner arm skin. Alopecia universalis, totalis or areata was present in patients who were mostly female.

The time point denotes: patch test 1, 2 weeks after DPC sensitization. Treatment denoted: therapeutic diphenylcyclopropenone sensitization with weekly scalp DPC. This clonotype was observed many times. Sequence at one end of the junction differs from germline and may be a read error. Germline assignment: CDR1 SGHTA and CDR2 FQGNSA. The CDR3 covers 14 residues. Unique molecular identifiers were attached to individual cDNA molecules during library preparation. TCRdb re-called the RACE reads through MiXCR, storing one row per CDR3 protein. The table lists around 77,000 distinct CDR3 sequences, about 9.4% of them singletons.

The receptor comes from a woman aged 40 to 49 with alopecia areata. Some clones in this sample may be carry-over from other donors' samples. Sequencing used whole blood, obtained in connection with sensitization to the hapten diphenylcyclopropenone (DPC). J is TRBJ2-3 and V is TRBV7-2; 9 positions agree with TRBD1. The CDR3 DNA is TGTGCCAGCAGCCCATCGACAGGGGGAGAGAGATGGAATTTT. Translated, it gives CASSPSTGGERWNF. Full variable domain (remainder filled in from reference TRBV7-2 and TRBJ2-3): GAGVSQSPSNKVTEKGKDVELRCDPISGHTALYWYRQSLGQGLEFLIYFQGNSAPDKSGLPSDRFSAERTGGSVSTLTIQRTQQEDSAVYLCASSPSTGGERWNFGPGTRLTVL.